The T cell receptor (beta chain) described here comes from a study of shared clonotypes between healthy human individuals (TCRdb year 2020). The study in broad terms: A couple of women and three men aged 18 to 49 years were included in the cohort. Different laboratories and diverse techniques were used to prepare libraries and sequence TCR repertoires, to increase sequencing depth and limit assay-specific biases. To estimate repertoire size and how much clonotype sharing occurs between individuals, the study deeply sequenced the blood TCR repertoires of about 5 healthy adults. Between about 0.9 and 10 billion PBMCs per donor were obtained by leukapheresis. For each donor, three plates each were used for CD4 naive and CD4 memory, two plates were used for CD8 naive, and one plate was used for CD8 memory.

The V end loses 5 bases and the J end loses 7 bases, and a stretch of 7 bases separates them. Its CDR3 holds 11 amino acids, cysteine through phenylalanine. The retained sequence is limited to the CDR3, 33 bases, with the frame set at the first base. Via the germline V gene, CDR1 is SGDLS and CDR2 YYNGEE. CD8 naive samples consisted of CD45RO-negative cells that were positively selected for CCR7, yielding a CD45RA+CCR7+ population without TemRA cells. The donors were healthy, HIV-negative adults who had no recently reported acute infections or vaccinations. Every donor was a Caucasian adult living in Nashville, Tennessee, USA. After blood collection by leukapheresis, PBMCs were isolated using Ficoll-Histopaque density gradient centrifugation and then cryopreserved in the vapor phase of liquid nitrogen. Purity and quantity of every magnetically sorted T cell population were checked by analytical flow cytometry. Genomic DNA was isolated from every sorted fraction and measured by UV absorbance on a Nanodrop 2000c.

TCR CDR3 regions were amplified from genomic DNA by multiplex PCR using the deep immunoSEQ assay. For each cell subset, the extracted genomic DNA was distributed evenly across all wells of several immunoSEQ 96-well plates, and each plate served as one replicate. For sorted subsets, roughly 200 ng of genomic DNA, equivalent to roughly 30,000 T cell genomes, went into each replicate PCR. Purified libraries were measured with a Qubit 3.0 fluorometer, size-checked on a Bioanalyzer 2100, and measured again with the KAPA Library Quantification kit. Each immunoSEQ 96-well plate was sequenced on its own single-read 150-cycle Illumina NextSeq 550 flow cell. The paper's data handling went like this. Because the immunoSEQ output held only junctional sequences and lacked quality scores, the filtering could not match the filtering applied to full-length reads. Sequences were annotated with PyIR, a Python wrapper for IgBLAST v1.9, and V/J genes and CDR3 were assigned using IMGT germline references. Reads were filtered out if the reads had weak V/J assignments (E-value above 1e-6), no CDR3, stop codons, out-of-frame junctions, or ambiguous translated residues. V3J clonotypes were defined by identical inferred V gene, J gene, and CDR3 amino acid sequence. Percentage overlap between repertoires was computed as shared unique clonotypes divided by the size of the smaller repertoire. Richness of each repertoire was evaluated using RTK rarefaction, the Chao1 estimator, and Recon v2.1 estimates of unobserved clonotypes. For all TCRbeta clonotypes obtained by the gDNA method from several donors, generation probabilities were computed with OLGA. TCRdb provides this immuneACCESS table in a form limited to in-frame rearrangements. Some clones are lacking; in checked studies, under half of them reflect an unresolved V gene, and why the rest are absent is not known. Clone size and the V and J calls come from that table; the DNA yielded D and trimming. The sample table contains about 700,000 clones; only one count was recorded for 92% of them. The ten largest clones take up 24% of the sample.

Points the paper makes about the study in general: Around 5% of naive CD4, 3.5% of naive CD8, approximately 2% of memory CD4, and 0.35% to 0.5% of memory CD8 clonotypes were shared across four donors. Sampling was limited to blood, and TCR repertoires in tissue likely differ from TCR repertoires in blood. Rarefaction of sorted-subset datasets indicated incomplete sequencing despite the large sequencing depth. Higher generation probabilities were observed for clonotypes shared by all four sorted-subset donors than for non-shared clonotypes. The small number of donors limited the genetic and exposure-history diversity represented. Naive subsets generally had larger estimated clonotype richness than memory subsets did. Pairwise subsampling indicated that sequencing depth was expected to affect the degree of clonotype sharing among donors.

Note on this clone: Its antigen has not been determined. No much larger clone exists at a distance of one base, and base qualities are not known.

Specimen: naive CD8+ T cells sorted from blood. The label giving this sample's cell subset or site can be read as: CD45RA+CCR7+. This receptor was taken from a man between 25 and 39 years old in good health. This chain joins TRBV9 to TRBJ2-1, with the D gene uncertain. At the DNA level, the sequence is TGTGCCAGCAGTTCAGGAAATGAGCAGTTCTTC. It translates as CASSSGNEQFF.